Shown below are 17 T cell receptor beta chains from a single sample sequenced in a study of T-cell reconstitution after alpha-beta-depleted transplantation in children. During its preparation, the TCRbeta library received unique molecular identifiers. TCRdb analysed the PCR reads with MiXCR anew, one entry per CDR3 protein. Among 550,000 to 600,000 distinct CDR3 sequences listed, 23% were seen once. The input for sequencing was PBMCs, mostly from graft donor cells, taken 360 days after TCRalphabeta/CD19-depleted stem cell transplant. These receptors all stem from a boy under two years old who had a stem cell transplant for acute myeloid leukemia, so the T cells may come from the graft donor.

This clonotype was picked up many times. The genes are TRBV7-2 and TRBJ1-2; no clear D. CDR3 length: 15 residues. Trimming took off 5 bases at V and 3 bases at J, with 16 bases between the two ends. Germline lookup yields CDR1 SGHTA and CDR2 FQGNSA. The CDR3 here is CASSITLGPYYGYTF. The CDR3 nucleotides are TGTGCCAGCAGCATAACGCTTGGACCCTACTATGGCTACACCTTC.

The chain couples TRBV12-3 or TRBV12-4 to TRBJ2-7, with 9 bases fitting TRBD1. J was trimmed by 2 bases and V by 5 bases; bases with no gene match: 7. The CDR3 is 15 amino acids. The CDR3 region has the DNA TGTGCCAGCAGTCTACGACAGGGGGGGGCCTACGAGCAGTACTTC. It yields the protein CASSLRQGGAYEQYF.

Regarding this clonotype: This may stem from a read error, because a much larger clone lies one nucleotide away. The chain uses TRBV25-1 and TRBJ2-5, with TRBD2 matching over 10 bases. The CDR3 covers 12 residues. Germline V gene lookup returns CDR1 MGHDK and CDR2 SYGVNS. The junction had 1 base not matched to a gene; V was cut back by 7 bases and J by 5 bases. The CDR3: CASKGLAETQYF. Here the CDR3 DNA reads TGTGCCAGCAAGGGACTAGCGGAGACCCAGTACTTC.

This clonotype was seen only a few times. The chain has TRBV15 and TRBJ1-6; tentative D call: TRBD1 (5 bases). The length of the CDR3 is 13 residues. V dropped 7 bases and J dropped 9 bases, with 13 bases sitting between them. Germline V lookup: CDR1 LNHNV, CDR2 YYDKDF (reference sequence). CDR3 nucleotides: TGTGCCACCACTTTGGGGCCAGTTTCACCCCTCCACTTT. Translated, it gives CATTLGPVSPLHF.

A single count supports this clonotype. CDR3 protein: CATSGDSPSYEQYF. The CDR3 nucleotides are TGTGCCACCAGTGGCGACAGCCCCTCCTACGAGCAGTACTTC. The V gene is TRBV24-1, the J gene TRBJ2-7; tentatively, D is TRBD1 (5 bases). Germline lookup yields CDR1 KGHDR and CDR2 SFDVKD. CDR3 length: 14 residues. The V and J ends lost 5 bases and 0 bases respectively, with 10 bases between them.

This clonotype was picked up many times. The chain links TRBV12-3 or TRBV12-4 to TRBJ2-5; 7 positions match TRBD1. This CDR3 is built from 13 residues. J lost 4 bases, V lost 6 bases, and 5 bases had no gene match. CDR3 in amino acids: CASRKTGLETQYF. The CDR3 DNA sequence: TGTGCCAGCAGGAAGACAGGGCTAGAGACCCAGTACTTC.

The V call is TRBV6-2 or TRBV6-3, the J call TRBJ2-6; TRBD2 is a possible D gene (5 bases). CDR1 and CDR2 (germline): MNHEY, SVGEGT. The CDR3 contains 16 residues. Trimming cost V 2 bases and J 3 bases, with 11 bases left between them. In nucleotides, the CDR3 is TGTGCCAGCAGTTACGGAGTTCGGGGTGGGGCCAACGTCCTGACTTTC. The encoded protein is CASSYGVRGGANVLTF.

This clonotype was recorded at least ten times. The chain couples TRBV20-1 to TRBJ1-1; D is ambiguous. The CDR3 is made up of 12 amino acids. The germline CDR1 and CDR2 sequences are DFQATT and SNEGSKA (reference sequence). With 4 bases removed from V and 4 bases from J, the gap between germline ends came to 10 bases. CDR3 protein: CSANPTSTEAFF. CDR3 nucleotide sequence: TGCAGTGCTAATCCGACCTCCACTGAAGCTTTCTTT.

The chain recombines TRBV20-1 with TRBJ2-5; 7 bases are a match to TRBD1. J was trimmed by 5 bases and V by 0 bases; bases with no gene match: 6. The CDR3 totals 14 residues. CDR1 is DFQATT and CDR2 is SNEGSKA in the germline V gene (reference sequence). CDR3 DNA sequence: TGCAGTGCTAGAGATCTTAGGGGGCGGGAGACCCAGTACTTC. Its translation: CSARDLRGRETQYF.

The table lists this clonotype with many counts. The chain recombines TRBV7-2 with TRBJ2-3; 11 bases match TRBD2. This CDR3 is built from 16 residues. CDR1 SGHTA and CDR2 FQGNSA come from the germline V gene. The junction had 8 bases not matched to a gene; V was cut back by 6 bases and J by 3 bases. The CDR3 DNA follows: TGTGCCAGCAGAGTTAGCGGGGGGGCCGGGACAGATACGCAGTATTTT. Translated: CASRVSGGAGTDTQYF.

In DNA, the CDR3 is TGTGCCAGCAGTGATCGCCAGGGTAACCCCTACGAGCAGTACTTC. Its translation is CASSDRQGNPYEQYF. This sequence joins TRBV25-1 and TRBJ2-7; weak D call: TRBD1 (5 bases). The V end lost 3 bases, the J end lost 2 bases, and 14 bases lay between the germline ends. Germline V gene lookup returns CDR1 MGHDK and CDR2 SYGVNS. The CDR3 spans 15 residues.

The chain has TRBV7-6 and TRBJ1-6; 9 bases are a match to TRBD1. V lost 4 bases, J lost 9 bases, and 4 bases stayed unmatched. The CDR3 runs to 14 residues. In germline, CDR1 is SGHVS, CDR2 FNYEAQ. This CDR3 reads CASSWGTGRSPLHF. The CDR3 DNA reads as TGTGCCAGCAGCTGGGGGACAGGGCGTTCACCCCTCCACTTT.

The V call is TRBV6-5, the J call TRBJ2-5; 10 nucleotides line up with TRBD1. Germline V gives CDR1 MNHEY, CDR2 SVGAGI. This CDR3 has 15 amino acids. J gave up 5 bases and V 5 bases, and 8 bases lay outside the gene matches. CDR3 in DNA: TGTGCCAGCAGTACACGACAGGGGGCGGGGGAGACCCAGTACTTC. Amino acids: CASSTRQGAGETQYF.

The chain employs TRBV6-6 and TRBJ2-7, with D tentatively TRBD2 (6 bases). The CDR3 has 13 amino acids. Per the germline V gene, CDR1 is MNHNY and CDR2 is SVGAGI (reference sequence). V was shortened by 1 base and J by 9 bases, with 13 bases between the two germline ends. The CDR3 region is CASSYLRDSGQYV. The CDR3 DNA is TGTGCCAGCAGTTACTTGAGGGATAGCGGGCAGTACGTC.

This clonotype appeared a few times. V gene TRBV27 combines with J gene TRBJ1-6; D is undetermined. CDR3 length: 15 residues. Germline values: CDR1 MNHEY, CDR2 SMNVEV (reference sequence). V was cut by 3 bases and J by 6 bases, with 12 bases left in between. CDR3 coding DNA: TGTGCCAGCAGTTTGGAAAGGAGTAGTAATTCACCCCTCCACTTT. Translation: CASSLERSSNSPLHF.

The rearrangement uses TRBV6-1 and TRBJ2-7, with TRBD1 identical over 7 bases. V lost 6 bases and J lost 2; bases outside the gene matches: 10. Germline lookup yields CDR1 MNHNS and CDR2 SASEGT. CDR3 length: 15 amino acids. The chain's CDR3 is CASSRDREYTYEQYF. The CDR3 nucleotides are TGTGCCAGCAGCCGAGACAGGGAGTATACCTACGAGCAGTACTTC.

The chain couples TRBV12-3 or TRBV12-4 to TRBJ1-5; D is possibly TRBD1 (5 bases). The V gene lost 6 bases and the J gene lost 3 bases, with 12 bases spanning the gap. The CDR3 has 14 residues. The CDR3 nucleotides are TGTGCCAGCAGGATTGGGGGACTCAATCAGCCCCAGCATTTT. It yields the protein CASRIGGLNQPQHF.